This T cell receptor beta chain was sequenced during a study of cytomegalovirus exposure and HLA in healthy donors. Study findings and constraints: Overall, around 150 TCR beta chains were annotated as cytomegalovirus-associated.

The PCR contained 60 Vbeta and 13 Jbeta primers. Repertoires were generated with immunoSEQ multiplex PCR, while TCRdb's copy carries only in-frame clones and drops some. The table shows 95,000 to 100,000 clones, with around 74% occurring only once. Per the germline V gene, CDR1 is KGHSH and CDR2 is LQKENI. The V gene lost 1 base and the J gene lost 8 bases, with 9 bases spanning the gap. The CDR3 has 12 residues. As concerns this clone: As yet, its antigen is unknown.

The sequence came from a male donor in good health and CMV-seronegative. The chain joins TRBV18 to TRBJ2-7; perhaps TRBD1 as D (5 bases). The material sequenced was PBMCs. CDR3 nucleotide sequence: TGTGCCAGCTCACCACTGACAGAAAAGCAGTACTTC. This encodes CASSPLTEKQYF.